A selection of T cell receptor beta chains follows, all from one sample in a study of T cell responses to AZD1222 COVID-19 vaccine. The data were produced by immunoSEQ multiplex PCR, yet TCRdb's version contains in-frame clones alone and is incomplete. Of about 120,000 clones in the sample, 80% to 90% were seen once. The sequencing here drew on peripheral blood, taken on day 0 of MenACWY control vaccination. These receptors were obtained from an adult in good health. The CDR3 runs from the conserved cysteine through the conserved F or W. D genes are given only for firm matches.

d_gene,j_gene,v_gene,CDR3aa,CDR3nt
.,TRBJ2-7,TRBV4-3,CASSQHVGHPYEQYF,TGCGCCAGCAGCCAACATGTGGGACACCCGTACGAGCAGTACTTC
TRBD2,TRBJ2-1,TRBV19,CASSTAGVRGHEQFF,TGTGCCAGTAGTACAGCGGGGGTGCGCGGTCATGAGCAGTTCTTC
.,TRBJ2-3,TRBV27,CASSLRRSPDTQYF,TGTGCCAGCAGTTTACGCCGATCGCCAGATACGCAGTATTTT
TRBD2,TRBJ2-3,TRBV5-1,CASSFSGTDTQYF,TGCGCCAGCAGCTTTAGCGGGACAGATACGCAGTATTTT
.,TRBJ2-7,TRBV10-3,CAISESYSRSYEQYF,TGTGCCATCAGTGAGTCGTACAGCCGCTCCTACGAGCAGTACTTC
.,TRBJ1-6,TRBV2,CASSHDRSANSPLHF,TGTGCCAGCAGTCATGACAGATCAGCTAATTCACCCCTCCACTTT
.,TRBJ2-3,TRBV7-9,CASSFSRITDTQYF,TGTGCCAGCAGCTTTAGTAGGATTACAGATACGCAGTATTTT
.,TRBJ1-2,TRBV14,CASSHQTGLLYTF,TGTGCCAGCAGCCATCAGACGGGACTCTTATACACCTTC
.,TRBJ1-5,TRBV24-1,CATSRGGNQPQHF,TGTGCCACCAGTAGGGGCGGCAATCAGCCCCAGCATTTT
.,TRBJ2-1,TRBV9,CASSVVTAFGEQFF,TGTGCCAGCAGCGTAGTTACGGCTTTTGGTGAGCAGTTCTTC
.,TRBJ1-6,TRBV6-2/TRBV6-3,CASSLRAQANSPLHF,TGTGCCAGCAGCCTCAGGGCCCAGGCTAATTCACCCCTCCACTTT
.,TRBJ2-7,TRBV9,CASTPLQSGYEQYF,TGTGCCAGCACCCCACTACAGAGCGGCTACGAGCAGTACTTC
TRBD1,TRBJ1-6,TRBV27,CASSSFPGTAYNSPLHF,TGTGCCAGCAGTTCATTTCCCGGGACAGCTTATAATTCACCCCTCCACTTT
.,TRBJ1-2,TRBV7-2,CASSLEDGYTF,TGTGCCAGCAGCTTAGAGGATGGCTACACCTTC
.,TRBJ1-1,TRBV6-5,CASSWGGGMNTEAFF,TGTGCCAGCAGTTGGGGGGGAGGGATGAACACTGAAGCTTTCTTT
.,TRBJ2-5,TRBV29-1,CSVPTGTLEETQYF,TGCAGCGTACCAACAGGGACCTTAGAGGAGACCCAGTACTTC
TRBD1,TRBJ1-3,TRBV28,CASSLDGTVGNTIYF,TGTGCCAGCAGTTTAGATGGGACAGTTGGAAACACCATATATTTT
.,TRBJ1-5,TRBV7-2,CASSLRAGNQPQHF,TGTGCCAGCAGCTTAAGGGCGGGCAATCAGCCCCAGCATTTT
TRBD2,TRBJ2-4,TRBV4-2,CASSQEKFLGGEGANIQYF,TGTGCCAGCAGCCAAGAAAAGTTCTTAGGCGGGGAGGGTGCGAACATTCAGTACTTC
.,TRBJ1-2,TRBV5-5,CASTVNVGTPYGYTF,TGTGCCAGCACAGTAAATGTGGGAACCCCCTATGGCTACACCTTC
TRBD1,TRBJ1-4,TRBV11-2,CASRPTGGSEKLFF,TGTGCCAGCAGACCTACAGGGGGTAGTGAAAAACTGTTTTTT
.,TRBJ1-1,TRBV5-4,CASSLHGWTEAFF,TGTGCCAGCAGCTTGCATGGCTGGACTGAAGCTTTCTTT